Below, 2 T cell receptor beta chains from the same sample are listed, as sequenced in a study of cytomegalovirus exposure and HLA in healthy donors. Clones were sequenced by immunoSEQ multiplex PCR, and TCRdb holds only the in-frame ones, with some missing. The sample holds approximately 150,000 clones, roughly nine tenths seen once. Sequenced: PBMCs. The source of these receptors is a woman aged 18 to 35 in good health and CMV-seropositive.

This chain connects TRBV6-1 to TRBJ2-5; 13 bases are shared with TRBD2. Germline V gene lookup returns CDR1 MNHNS and CDR2 SASEGT. CDR3 length: 16 amino acids. V trimming: 4 bases; J trimming: 5 bases; junction bases outside the gene matches: 7. Here the CDR3 reads CASSVLAGGPSETQYF. The CDR3 coding sequence is TGTGCCAGCAGTGTACTAGCGGGAGGGCCCTCGGAGACCCAGTACTTC.

The V and J genes are TRBV28 and TRBJ1-3, with TRBD1 matching over 8 bases. Germline CDR1 MDHEN, CDR2 SYDVKM. V was pared by 5 bases and J by 8 bases, with 11 bases of the junction left unmatched. This CDR3 is 15 amino acids long. In DNA, the CDR3 is TGTGCCAGCAGTCCAACCTCGACAGGGGAATACACCATATATTTT. It specifies CASSPTSTGEYTIYF.